The entry that follows covers one TCR beta chain sequence. A few counts support this clonotype. This receptor's antigen is unknown. No per-base quality is available; no much larger clone lies one base away. This specimen belongs to a study of identical twins (dated by TCRdb to the mid-2010s). About the study as a whole: To test whether fetal clonotypes persist, the study used deep sequencing on TCR alpha and beta repertoires from monozygotic twins, unrelated adults of various ages, and cord blood. To rule out contamination, the twin experiments were replicated at different times with different library preparation protocols. Paper-wide results and their limitations: Zero-insertion analyses could be partly confounded by invariant T cells such as MAIT and iNKT, although diverse VJ usage argued against such confounding for most clonotypes. Excess twin sharing in beta out-of-frame sequences was weaker because fewer shared sequences lowered the signal-to-noise ratio. Because the same donors could not be followed over many years, the conclusions depended on cross-sectional statistical analysis. Compared with coincidental sharing between unrelated individuals, out-of-frame TCR alpha sequences shared between twins had an excess of sequences with low generation probability. Abundant cord blood beta clonotypes had fewer insertions, young adult naive repertoires showed a similar but weaker trend, and memory repertoires showed no such trend. In monozygotic twins, out-of-frame TCR alpha sharing was systematically underestimated by recombination models, although the models agreed with sharing between unrelated individuals.

As encoded in the germline V gene (reference sequence), CDR1 is DFQATT while CDR2 is SNEGSKA. V is trimmed back by 4 bases and J by 10 bases, and the junction contains 9 bases that no gene match accounts for. The cysteine opens and the phenylalanine closes a CDR3 of 15 amino acids. Only CDR3 DNA is held: 45 bases, read in frame from base 1. Receptor amplification or capture employed 5' RACE. Sequencer: Illumina HiSeq 2000. Template switching introduced a universal primer binding site; the final cDNA contained a unique molecular identifier, enabling accurate counting of TCR cDNA molecules. Specific primers in the conserved constant-segment region were used to synthesize first-strand cDNA for TCR alpha and beta chains. Each cDNA library was double barcoded, with a SMART-Mk sample barcode plus Illumina barcodes, to control for contamination. TruSeq adapter sequences, together with Illumina sample barcodes, were added in two successive PCR steps. Sequencing of the TCR alpha and beta cDNA libraries was done on the Illumina HiSeq platform using custom primers. As for how the authors treated the data: MiGEC processed the raw reads to extract unique molecular identifiers, while MiXCR was used to determine the CDR3 positions. Recombination models were inferred per individual with the repgenHMM and IGoR tools using an EM algorithm. Shared clonotypes were analyzed with the tcR package in R, and sharing was normalized by the product of cloneset sizes. To study raw recombination without the effects of thymic and clonal selection, out-of-frame nonproductive sequences were analyzed. In-frame beta chains were kept once TCRdb had trimmed the public reads at Q25 with fastp and called clones with MiXCR. Rows are combined by CDR3 protein, so each entry shows the most common genes and DNA. What appears here as the V and J calls and clone size reflects TCRdb's work, not the paper's. The sample yields roughly 770,000 distinct CDR3 sequences; about 20% were counted once. Roughly 14% of the sample lies in the top ten.

Only healthy Caucasian donors were included. Three pairs of female monozygotic twins, all aged about 18 to 30 years, were included in the twin cohort. Peripheral blood mononuclear cells were the source from which RNA for the TCR libraries was isolated. The sample was also linked to a second study, of T cells expressing NK-cell markers. The other study reports the following: In sorted CD3+CD56+NKG2C+, CD3+CD56+NKG2C- and CD3+CD56-NKG2C+ T-cell subsets from about 8 donors, TCR beta-chain repertoires were profiled. Seven of the eight sequenced donors were HCMV-seropositive and one was HCMV-seronegative. In several experiments an anti-gammadeltaTCR antibody was added to restrict sorting to alphabetaTCR-expressing T cells. In a handful of donors, the dominant CD3+CD56+NKG2C+ clonotypes were found to rank among the top 10 CD8+ clonotypes and to make up 1.0-7.0% of CD8+ T cells. Those dominant clonotypes were again the most abundant among CD3+CD56-NKG2C+ cells in a few donors, at roughly 25-60.1%. Whether the expanded NKG2C-expressing T cell clones were specific for HCMV antigens was left unclear. The eight sequenced donors were randomly selected healthy volunteers, three men and five women. To determine HCMV serostatus, a commercial ELISA kit was used to detect HCMV-specific IgG in serum. For several donors, bulk peripheral blood T-cell repertoires were also sequenced from unsorted PBMC. MIGEC handled demultiplexing of the reads and grouping by UMI, while MiTCR was used to assemble and quantify clonotypes. To remove erroneous sequences, TCR cDNA sequences were retained only when supported by two or more reads. The tcR package was used for downstream repertoire analysis, and clonotypes were matched across fractions by CDR3 nucleotide sequence plus V segment. VDJmatch was used to annotate antigen specificity against VDJdb, with one amino acid substitution in CDR3 permitted.

The sequence was collected from a woman aged 18-29 years in good health. This receptor chain uses TRBV20-1 and TRBJ2-1, with 14 bases in between that match TRBD2. What was sequenced was PBMCs. The encoded CDR3 is CSATGTSGSREEQFF. The nucleotide sequence reads as follows: TGCAGTGCTACCGGGACTAGCGGGAGTCGGGAAGAGCAGTTCTTC.